This T cell receptor (beta chain) appears in the sequencing data of a study of T cell repertoires in cytomegalovirus infection. This clonotype was found a few times. Its matching antigen is unknown. TCRdb used MiXCR to reprocess the reads, holding one entry per CDR3 protein. This sample carries fewer than 900,000 distinct CDR3 sequences, roughly 28% of them seen once, and the ten largest clones take around 14%. CDR3 length equals 14 residues. Trimming removed 7 bases at V and 5 bases at J, with 17 bases between. The sequencing used cultured CD8+ T cells from PBMCs, collected from culture after CMV antigen stimulation. The rearrangement joins TRBV12-3 or TRBV12-4 to TRBJ2-5; tentatively, D is TRBD2 (7 bases). The sequence came from a human donor in good health (CMV status not recorded). Some clones in this sample may be carry-over from other donors' samples. CDR3 amino acids: CASNLNGRGETQYF. CDR3 in DNA: TGTGCCAGCAATCTAAATGGGAGGGGGGAGACCCAGTACTTC.